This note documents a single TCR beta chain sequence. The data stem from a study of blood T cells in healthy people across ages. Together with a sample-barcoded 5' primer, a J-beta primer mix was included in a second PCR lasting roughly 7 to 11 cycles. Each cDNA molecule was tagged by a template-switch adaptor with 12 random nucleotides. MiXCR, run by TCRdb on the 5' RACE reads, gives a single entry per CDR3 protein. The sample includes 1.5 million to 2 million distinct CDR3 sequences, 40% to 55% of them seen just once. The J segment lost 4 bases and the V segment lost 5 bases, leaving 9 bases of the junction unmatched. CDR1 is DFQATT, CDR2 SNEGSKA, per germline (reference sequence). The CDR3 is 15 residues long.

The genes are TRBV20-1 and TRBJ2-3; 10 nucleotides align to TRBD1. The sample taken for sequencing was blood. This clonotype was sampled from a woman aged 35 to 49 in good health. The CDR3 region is CSADTGDRGSDTQYF. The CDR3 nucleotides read TGCAGTGCTGATACGGGGGACAGGGGATCAGATACGCAGTATTTT.